This T cell receptor beta chain derives from a study of control samples from healthy donors and cancer patients. This table comes from immunoSEQ multiplex PCR, and its TCRdb copy is limited to in-frame clones, with some not included. The sample includes a few hundred thousand clones, 75% to 95% seen only once; the top ten take over 5.5%. In germline, CDR1 is SEHNR, CDR2 FQNEAQ (reference sequence). This CDR3 has 13 residues. V lost 3 bases and J lost 4, with 4 bases in between. This clone was detected only once. The TCR was taken from a man in his forties with head and neck cancer. The sample taken for sequencing was PBMCs. The chain employs TRBV7-9 and TRBJ2-6; D is undetermined. The CDR3 DNA reads TGTGCCAGCAGCTTTCCGGGGGCCAACGTCCTGACTTTC. Encoded protein: CASSFPGANVLTF.